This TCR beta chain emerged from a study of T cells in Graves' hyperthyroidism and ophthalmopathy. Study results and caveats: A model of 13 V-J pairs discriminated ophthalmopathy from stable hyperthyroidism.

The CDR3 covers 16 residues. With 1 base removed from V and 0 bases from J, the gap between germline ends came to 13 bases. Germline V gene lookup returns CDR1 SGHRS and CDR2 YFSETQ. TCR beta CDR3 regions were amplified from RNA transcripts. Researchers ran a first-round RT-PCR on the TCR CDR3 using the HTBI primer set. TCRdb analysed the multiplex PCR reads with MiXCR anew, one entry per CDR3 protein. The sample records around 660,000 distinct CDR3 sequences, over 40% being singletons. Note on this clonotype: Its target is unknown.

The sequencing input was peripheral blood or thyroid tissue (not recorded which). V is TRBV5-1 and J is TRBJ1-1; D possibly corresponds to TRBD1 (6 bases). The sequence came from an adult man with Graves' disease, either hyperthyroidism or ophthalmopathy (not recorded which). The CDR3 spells CASSLNTGLMNTEAFF. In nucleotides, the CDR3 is TGCGCCAGCAGCTTGAACACAGGGCTTATGAACACTGAAGCTTTCTTT.